This TCR beta chain was obtained from a study of regulatory T cells in long-lasting Graves disease. J lost 0 bases, V lost 4 bases, and 13 bases had no gene match. The CDR3 runs to 19 residues. The germline gives CDR1 MDHEN, CDR2 SYDVKM. The time point is: persistent/refractory GD, antithyroid drugs over 5 years with positive TRAb. PBMC RNA was the source of the TCR library. In its sample, this clonotype was seen many times. Both iRepertoire HTBI primers and Arm-PCR of CDR3 regions were used to build the TCR beta libraries. TCRdb re-derived calls from the multiplex PCR reads in MiXCR, one entry per CDR3 protein. The top ten hold about 8.3% of the sample, which has about 470,000 distinct CDR3 sequences, less than 25% seen once.

The V call is TRBV28, the J call TRBJ2-7; 12 bases fit TRBD2. This sequence originates from a female donor with Graves disease. Sequencing used peripheral blood mononuclear cells (PBMCs), obtained when the disease was refractory, from a patient treated with antithyroid drugs. The CDR3 sequence is CASSSPRRVTSGSSYEQYF. CDR3 sequence (DNA): TGTGCCAGCAGTTCCCCCCGGAGGGTGACTAGCGGGAGCTCCTACGAGCAGTACTTC.